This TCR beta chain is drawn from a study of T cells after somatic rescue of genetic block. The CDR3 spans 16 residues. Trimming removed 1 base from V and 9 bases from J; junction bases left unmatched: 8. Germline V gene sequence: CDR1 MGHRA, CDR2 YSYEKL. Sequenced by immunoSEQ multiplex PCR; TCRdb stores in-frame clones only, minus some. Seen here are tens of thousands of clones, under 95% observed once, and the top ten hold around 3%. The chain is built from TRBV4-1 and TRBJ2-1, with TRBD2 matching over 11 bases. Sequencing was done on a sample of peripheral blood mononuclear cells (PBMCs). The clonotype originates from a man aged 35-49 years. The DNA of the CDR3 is TGCGCCAGCAGCCAAGTCGGTAGCGGGAGGGCCCTTGAGCAGTTCTTC. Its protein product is CASSQVGSGRALEQFF.